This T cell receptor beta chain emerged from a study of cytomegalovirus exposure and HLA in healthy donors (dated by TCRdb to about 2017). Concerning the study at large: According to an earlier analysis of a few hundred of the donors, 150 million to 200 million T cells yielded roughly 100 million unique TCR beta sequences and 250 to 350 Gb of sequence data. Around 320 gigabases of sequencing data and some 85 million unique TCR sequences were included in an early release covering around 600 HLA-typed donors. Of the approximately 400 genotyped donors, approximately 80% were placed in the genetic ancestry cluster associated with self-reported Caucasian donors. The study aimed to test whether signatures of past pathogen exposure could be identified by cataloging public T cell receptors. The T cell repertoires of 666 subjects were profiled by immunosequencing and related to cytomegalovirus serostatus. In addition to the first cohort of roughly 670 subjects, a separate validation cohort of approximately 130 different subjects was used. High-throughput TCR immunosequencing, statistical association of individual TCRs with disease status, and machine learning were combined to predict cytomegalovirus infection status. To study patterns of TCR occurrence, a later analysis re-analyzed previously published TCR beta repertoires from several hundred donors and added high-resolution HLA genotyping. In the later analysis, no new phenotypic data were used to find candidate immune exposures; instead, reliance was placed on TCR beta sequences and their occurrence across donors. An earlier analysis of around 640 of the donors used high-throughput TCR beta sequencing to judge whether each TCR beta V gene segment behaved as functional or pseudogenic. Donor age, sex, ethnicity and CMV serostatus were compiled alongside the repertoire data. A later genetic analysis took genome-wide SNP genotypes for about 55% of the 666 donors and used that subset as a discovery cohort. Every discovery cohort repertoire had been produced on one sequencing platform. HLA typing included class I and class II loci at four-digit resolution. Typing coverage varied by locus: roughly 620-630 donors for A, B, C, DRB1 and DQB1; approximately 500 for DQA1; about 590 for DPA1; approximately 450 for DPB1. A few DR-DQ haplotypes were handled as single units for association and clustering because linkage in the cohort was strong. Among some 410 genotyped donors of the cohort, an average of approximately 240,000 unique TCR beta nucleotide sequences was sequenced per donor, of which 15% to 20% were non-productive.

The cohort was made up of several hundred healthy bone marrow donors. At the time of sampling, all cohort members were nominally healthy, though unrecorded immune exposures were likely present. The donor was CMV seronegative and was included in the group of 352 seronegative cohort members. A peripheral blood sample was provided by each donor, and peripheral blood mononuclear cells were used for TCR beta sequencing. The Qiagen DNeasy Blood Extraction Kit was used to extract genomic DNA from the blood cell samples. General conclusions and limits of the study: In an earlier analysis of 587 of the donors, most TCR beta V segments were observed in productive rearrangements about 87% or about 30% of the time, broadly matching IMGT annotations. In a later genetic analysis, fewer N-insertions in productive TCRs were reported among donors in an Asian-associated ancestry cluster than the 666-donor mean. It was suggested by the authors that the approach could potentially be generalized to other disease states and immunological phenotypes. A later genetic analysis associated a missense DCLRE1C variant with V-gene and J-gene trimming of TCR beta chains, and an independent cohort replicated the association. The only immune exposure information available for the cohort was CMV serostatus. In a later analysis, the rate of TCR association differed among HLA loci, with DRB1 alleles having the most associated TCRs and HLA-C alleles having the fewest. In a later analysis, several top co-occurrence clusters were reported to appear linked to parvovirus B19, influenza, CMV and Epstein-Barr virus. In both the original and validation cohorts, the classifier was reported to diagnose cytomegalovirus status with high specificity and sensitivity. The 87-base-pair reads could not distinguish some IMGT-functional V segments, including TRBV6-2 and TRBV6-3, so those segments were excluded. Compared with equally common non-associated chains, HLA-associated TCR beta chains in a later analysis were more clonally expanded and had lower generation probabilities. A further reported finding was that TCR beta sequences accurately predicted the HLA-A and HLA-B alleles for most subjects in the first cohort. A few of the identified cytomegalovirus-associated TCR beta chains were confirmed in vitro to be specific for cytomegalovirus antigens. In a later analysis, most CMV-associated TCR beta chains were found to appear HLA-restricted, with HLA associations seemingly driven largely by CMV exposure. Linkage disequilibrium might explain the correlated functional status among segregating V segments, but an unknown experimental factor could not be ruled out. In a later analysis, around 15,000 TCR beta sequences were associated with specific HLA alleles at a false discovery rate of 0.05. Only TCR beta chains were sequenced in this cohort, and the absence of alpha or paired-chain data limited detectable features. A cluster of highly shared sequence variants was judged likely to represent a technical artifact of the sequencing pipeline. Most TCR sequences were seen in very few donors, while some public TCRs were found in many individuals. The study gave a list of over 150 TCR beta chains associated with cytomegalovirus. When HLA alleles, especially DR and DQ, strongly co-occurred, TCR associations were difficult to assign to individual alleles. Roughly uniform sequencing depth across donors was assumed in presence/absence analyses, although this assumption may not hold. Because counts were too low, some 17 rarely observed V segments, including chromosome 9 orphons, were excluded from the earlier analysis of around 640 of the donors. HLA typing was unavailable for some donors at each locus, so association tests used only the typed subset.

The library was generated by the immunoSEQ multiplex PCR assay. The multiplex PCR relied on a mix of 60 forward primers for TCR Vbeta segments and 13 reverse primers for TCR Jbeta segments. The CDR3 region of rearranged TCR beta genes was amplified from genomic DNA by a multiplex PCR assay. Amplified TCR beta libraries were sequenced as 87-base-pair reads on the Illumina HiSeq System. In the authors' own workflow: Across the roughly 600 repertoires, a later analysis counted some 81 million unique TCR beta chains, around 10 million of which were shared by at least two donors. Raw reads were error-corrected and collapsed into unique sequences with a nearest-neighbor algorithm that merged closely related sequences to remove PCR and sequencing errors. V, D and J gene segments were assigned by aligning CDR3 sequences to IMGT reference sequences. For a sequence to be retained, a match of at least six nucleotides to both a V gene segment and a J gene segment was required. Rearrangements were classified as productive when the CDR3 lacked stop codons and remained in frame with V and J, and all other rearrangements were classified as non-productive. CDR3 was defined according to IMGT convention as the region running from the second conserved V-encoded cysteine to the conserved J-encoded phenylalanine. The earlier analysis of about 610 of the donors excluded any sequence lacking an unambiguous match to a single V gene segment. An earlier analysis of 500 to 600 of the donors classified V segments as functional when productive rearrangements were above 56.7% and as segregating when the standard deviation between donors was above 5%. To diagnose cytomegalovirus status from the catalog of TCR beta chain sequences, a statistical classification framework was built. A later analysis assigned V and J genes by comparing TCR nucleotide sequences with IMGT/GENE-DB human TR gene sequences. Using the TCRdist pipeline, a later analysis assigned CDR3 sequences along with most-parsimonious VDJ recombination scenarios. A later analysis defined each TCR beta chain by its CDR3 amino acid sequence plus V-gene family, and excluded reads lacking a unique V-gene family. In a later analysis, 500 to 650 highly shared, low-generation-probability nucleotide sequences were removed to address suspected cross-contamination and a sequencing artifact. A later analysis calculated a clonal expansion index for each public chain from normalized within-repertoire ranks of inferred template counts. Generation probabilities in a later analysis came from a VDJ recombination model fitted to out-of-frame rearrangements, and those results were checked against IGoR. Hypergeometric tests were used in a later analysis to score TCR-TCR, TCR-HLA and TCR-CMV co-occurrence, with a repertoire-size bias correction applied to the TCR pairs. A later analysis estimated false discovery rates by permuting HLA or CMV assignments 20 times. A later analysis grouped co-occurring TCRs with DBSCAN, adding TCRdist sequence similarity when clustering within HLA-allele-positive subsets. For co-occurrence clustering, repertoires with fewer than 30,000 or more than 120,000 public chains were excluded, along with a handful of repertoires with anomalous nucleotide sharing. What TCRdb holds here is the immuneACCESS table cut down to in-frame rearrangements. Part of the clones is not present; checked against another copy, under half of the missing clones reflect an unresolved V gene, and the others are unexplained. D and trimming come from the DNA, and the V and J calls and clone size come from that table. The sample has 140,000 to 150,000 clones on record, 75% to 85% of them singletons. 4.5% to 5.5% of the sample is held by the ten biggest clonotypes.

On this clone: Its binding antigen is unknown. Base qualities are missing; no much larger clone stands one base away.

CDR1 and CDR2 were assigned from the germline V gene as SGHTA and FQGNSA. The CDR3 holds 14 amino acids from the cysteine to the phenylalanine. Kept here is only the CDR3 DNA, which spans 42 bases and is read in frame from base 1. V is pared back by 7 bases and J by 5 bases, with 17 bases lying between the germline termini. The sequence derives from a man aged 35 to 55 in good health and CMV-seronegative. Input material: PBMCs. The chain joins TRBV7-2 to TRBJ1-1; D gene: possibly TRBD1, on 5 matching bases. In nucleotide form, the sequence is TGTGCCAGCACCCTAGCGGTGGGGCCAACTGAAGCTTTCTTT. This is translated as CASTLAVGPTEAFF. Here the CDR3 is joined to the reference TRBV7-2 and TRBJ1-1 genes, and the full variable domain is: GAGVSQSPSNKVTEKGKDVELRCDPISGHTALYWYRQSLGQGLEFLIYFQGNSAPDKSGLPSDRFSAERTGGSVSTLTIQRTQQEDSAVYLCASTLAVGPTEAFFGQGTRLTVV.